The rows below give T cell receptor beta chains drawn from one sample of a study of blood T cell repertoires in COVID-19. TCRdb keeps only in-frame clones here, not all; method: immunoSEQ multiplex PCR. The sample carries under 300,000 clones, under 85% recorded once. Material for sequencing was peripheral blood. These receptors were taken from a woman between 40 and 50 years old with active or convalescent COVID-19. Both conserved end residues are part of each CDR3. D genes are given only for firm matches. Clone size appears in some rows only: once, few, many, or a class for an expanded clone.

v_gene	abundance	j_gene	d_gene	CDR3nt	CDR3aa
TRBV7-3	NA	TRBJ2-2	NA	TGTGCCAGCAGCTTAAGTTCGGGGGCCGGGGAGCTGTTTTTT	CASSLSSGAGELFF
TRBV18	NA	TRBJ2-5	TRBD2	TGTGCCAGCTCACCTAGCGGGGAAGAGACCCAGTACTTC	CASSPSGEETQYF
TRBV27	NA	TRBJ1-6	TRBD1	TGTGCCAGCAGTCCCCGGGGGACAGGTTATAATTCACCCCTCCACTTT	CASSPRGTGYNSPLHF
TRBV6-6	NA	TRBJ1-2	NA	TGTGCCAGCAGTTCCAGCGGTGACTATGGCTACACCTTC	CASSSSGDYGYTF
TRBV11-3	NA	TRBJ1-1	NA	TGTGCCAGCAGCTTAGGTGGGCAGGGAAGGACTGAAGCTTTCTTT	CASSLGGQGRTEAFF
TRBV7-2	NA	TRBJ2-1	TRBD1	TGTGCCAGCAGCTACCGGGGGGGACAGGGGTACAATGAGCAGTTCTTC	CASSYRGGQGYNEQFF
TRBV19	few	TRBJ1-2	TRBD1	TGTGCCAGTAGTATAGGCGCAGGGGGCGGCTATGGCTACACCTTC	CASSIGAGGGYGYTF
TRBV28	NA	TRBJ1-1	TRBD1	TGCGCCTTAGGGACAGGGGGCACTGAAGCTTTCTTT	CALGTGGTEAFF
TRBV18	NA	TRBJ2-5	NA	TGTGCCAGCTCACCACCGGGCAAAAGGGAGACCCAGTACTTC	CASSPPGKRETQYF
TRBV10-1	NA	TRBJ1-3	TRBD1	TGCGCCAGCAGTGGCGACAGGGGAGGAAACACCATATATTTT	CASSGDRGGNTIYF
TRBV15	NA	TRBJ1-1	NA	TGTGCCACCAGCAGAGCAATAGCGAACACTGAAGCTTTCTTT	CATSRAIANTEAFF
TRBV14	NA	TRBJ2-3	TRBD1	TGTGCCAGCAGCCAAGGGACAGGATGGCCGCAGTGGGCGCAGTATTTT	CASSQGTGWPQWAQYF
TRBV29-1	NA	TRBJ2-1	NA	TGCAGCGTTGAATCCCCAGCGGTCTCCTACAATGAGCAGTTCTTC	CSVESPAVSYNEQFF
TRBV7-3	NA	TRBJ1-4	TRBD1	TGTGCCAGCAGCTTGGGACAGGGGACGACTAATGAAAAACTGTTTTTT	CASSLGQGTTNEKLFF
TRBV3-1/TRBV3-2	NA	TRBJ1-6	NA	TGTGCCAGCAGCCCAGAATACAGGGCCTCACCCCTCCACTTT	CASSPEYRASPLHF
TRBV15	NA	TRBJ1-5	NA	TGTGCCACCAGCAGGACACAGCATAGCAATCAGCCCCAGCATTTT	CATSRTQHSNQPQHF
TRBV14	NA	TRBJ2-5	NA	TGTGCCAGCAGCCAGCTCACAGGGATGGGGGAGACCCAGTACTTC	CASSQLTGMGETQYF
TRBV29-1	NA	TRBJ1-2	NA	TGCAGCGCATACACCGGCCGGGTCCAGAACTATGGCTACACCTTC	CSAYTGRVQNYGYTF
TRBV5-1	NA	TRBJ2-5	TRBD1	TGCGCCAGCAGCTTAACAGGGGTCGGAGAGACCCAGTACTTC	CASSLTGVGETQYF
TRBV6-4	NA	TRBJ2-1	TRBD2	TGTGCCAGCAGTGACACCGCCCGGGGGGACTACAATGAGCAGTTCTTC	CASSDTARGDYNEQFF
TRBV15	NA	TRBJ1-2	NA	TGTGCCACCAGCAGAGATCGGGGAATAGGGGGAAGCTACACCTTC	CATSRDRGIGGSYTF
TRBV11-2	NA	TRBJ1-3	NA	TGTGCCAGCAGCTTGGGGCAGGACTCTGGAAACACCATATATTTT	CASSLGQDSGNTIYF
TRBV29-1	NA	TRBJ2-1	NA	TGCAGCGTTGAACCCGGGTACAATGAGCAGTTCTTC	CSVEPGYNEQFF
TRBV5-1	NA	TRBJ1-3	NA	TGCGCCAGCAGCTTGTACGCAGGGGCTGGAAACACCATATATTTT	CASSLYAGAGNTIYF
TRBV28	NA	TRBJ1-5	TRBD1	TGTGCCAGCAGTACGGACAGGGATGGCAATCAGCCCCAGCATTTT	CASSTDRDGNQPQHF
TRBV6-1	NA	TRBJ1-6	TRBD1	TGTGCCAGCAGTGAAGCGACTAGACAGGGGGCTAATTCACCCCTCCACTTT	CASSEATRQGANSPLHF
TRBV7-6	NA	TRBJ2-5	TRBD2	TGTGCCAGCAACCCGCCCGGGACTAGCCAAGAGACCCAGTACTTC	CASNPPGTSQETQYF
TRBV27	NA	TRBJ2-7	NA	TGTGCCAGCAGTGACGGCGACAGGTCCTACGAGCAGTACTTC	CASSDGDRSYEQYF
TRBV7-9	NA	TRBJ1-3	TRBD1	TGTGCCAGCAGCTCAGGACAGGAAATCTCTGGAAACACCATATATTTT	CASSSGQEISGNTIYF
TRBV6-6	few	TRBJ1-1	NA	TGTGCCAGCAGTTCCATGAGGACTGAAGCTTTCTTT	CASSSMRTEAFF
TRBV2	NA	TRBJ1-5	NA	TGTGCCAGCACACGGTTTAGCAATCAGCCCCAGCATTTT	CASTRFSNQPQHF
TRBV2	NA	TRBJ1-2	NA	TGTGCCAGCAGGGCCGGAGCGAACTATGGCTACACCTTC	CASRAGANYGYTF
TRBV5-4	NA	TRBJ1-5	NA	TGTGCCAGCAGCTTTCACGGACAGACCGCCTCCCAGCATTTT	CASSFHGQTASQHF
TRBV30	NA	TRBJ1-2	NA	TGTGCCTGGAGTGGCGTACCTAACTATGGCTACACCTTC	CAWSGVPNYGYTF
TRBV4-1	NA	TRBJ2-1	NA	TGCGCCAGCAGCTCCACTCAGCGTGAGCAGTTCTTC	CASSSTQREQFF
TRBV6-2/TRBV6-3	NA	TRBJ2-5	NA	TGTGCCAGCAGTTACTTTTTAATGGCGCCGCAAAAGGGGGAGACCCAGTACTTC	CASSYFLMAPQKGETQYF
TRBV28	once	TRBJ2-1	TRBD1	TGTGCCAGCAGTCCTATTGCCGGGACAGGGGGGTATGAGCAGTTCTTC	CASSPIAGTGGYEQFF
TRBV25-1	once	TRBJ1-2	NA	TGTGCCAGCAGTGAAGGGGAAGGGGTCTATGGCTACACCTTC	CASSEGEGVYGYTF
TRBV7-5	NA	TRBJ1-3	NA	TGTGTCAGAAGCCCGGGAGCGGGAAACACCATATATTTT	CVRSPGAGNTIYF
TRBV7-3	NA	TRBJ2-2	TRBD2	TGTGCCAGCAGCCGACTAGCGGGGGGCCCCCGGGAGCTGTTTTTT	CASSRLAGGPRELFF
TRBV6-6	NA	TRBJ1-4	NA	TGTGCCAGCAGTTACTCGATGGGGACACCAGTCTTTTTT	CASSYSMGTPVFF
TRBV3-1/TRBV3-2	NA	TRBJ1-6	NA	TGTGCCAGCAGCCATACTCCCGGGACACCGAATTCACCCCTCCACTTT	CASSHTPGTPNSPLHF
TRBV11-2	NA	TRBJ2-1	TRBD1	TGTGCCAGCAGCCCGACAGGGATCGGGAATGAGCAGTTCTTC	CASSPTGIGNEQFF
TRBV6-2/TRBV6-3	NA	TRBJ1-3	TRBD1	TGTGCCAGCAGTTCGACAGGGGGAGGCCCTGGAAACACCATATATTTT	CASSSTGGGPGNTIYF
TRBV19	NA	TRBJ2-2	NA	TGTGCCAGTAGTGGGCCCCCAACGAACACCGGGGAGCTGTTTTTT	CASSGPPTNTGELFF
TRBV5-1	few	TRBJ1-2	TRBD1	TGCGCCAGCAGCTCCGGGACAGGGGTTAACTATGGCTACACCTTC	CASSSGTGVNYGYTF
TRBV20-1	NA	TRBJ1-4	NA	TGCAGTGCTAGTAATTCGCAGGGGAATAATGAAAAACTGTTTTTT	CSASNSQGNNEKLFF
TRBV3-1/TRBV3-2	NA	TRBJ1-1	NA	TGTGCCAGCAGCCCTGCGGTCTCCACTGAAGCTTTCTTT	CASSPAVSTEAFF
TRBV18	NA	TRBJ2-1	TRBD2	TGTGCCAGCTCACCAAGGTCTTTGGCGGGGGGGCCAAATGAGCAGTTCTTC	CASSPRSLAGGPNEQFF
TRBV29-1	NA	TRBJ1-1	NA	TGCAGCGTTACCACGACTGGGTGGGCTTTCTTT	CSVTTTGWAFF
TRBV29-1	NA	TRBJ1-5	TRBD1	TGCAGCGTTGCCTCCGGGACAGGAGGCCAGCCCCAGCATTTT	CSVASGTGGQPQHF
TRBV9	NA	TRBJ1-2	NA	TGTGCCAGCAGCGTAGTTCGAGGTGACTCTAACTATGGCTACACCTTC	CASSVVRGDSNYGYTF
TRBV7-9	NA	TRBJ2-1	TRBD1	TGTGCCAGCAGCATAGAGAGCACAGGGGGCCTTGAGCAGTTCTTC	CASSIESTGGLEQFF
TRBV10-1	NA	TRBJ1-4	TRBD1	TGCGCCAGCAGTGACCGACAGGGTGAAAAACTGTTTTTT	CASSDRQGEKLFF
TRBV11-3	few	TRBJ1-6	NA	TGTGCCAGCAGTAACGGCGGGAATTCACCCCTCCACTTT	CASSNGGNSPLHF